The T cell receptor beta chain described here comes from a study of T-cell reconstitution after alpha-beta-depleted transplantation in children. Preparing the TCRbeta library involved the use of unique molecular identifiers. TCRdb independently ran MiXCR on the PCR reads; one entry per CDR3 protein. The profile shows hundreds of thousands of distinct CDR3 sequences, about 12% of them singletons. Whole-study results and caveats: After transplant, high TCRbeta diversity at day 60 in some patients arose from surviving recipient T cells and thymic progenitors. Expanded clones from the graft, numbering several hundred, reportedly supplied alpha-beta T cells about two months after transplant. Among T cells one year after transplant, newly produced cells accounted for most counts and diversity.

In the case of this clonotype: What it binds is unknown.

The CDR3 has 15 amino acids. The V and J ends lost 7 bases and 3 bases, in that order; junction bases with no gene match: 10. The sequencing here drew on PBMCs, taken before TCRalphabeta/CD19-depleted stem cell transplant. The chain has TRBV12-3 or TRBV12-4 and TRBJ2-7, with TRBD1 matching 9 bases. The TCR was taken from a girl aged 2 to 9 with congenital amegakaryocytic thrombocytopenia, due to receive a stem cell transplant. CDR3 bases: TGTGCCAGCACCACCTCAACAGGGGGCATCTACGAGCAGTACTTC. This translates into CASTTSTGGIYEQYF.